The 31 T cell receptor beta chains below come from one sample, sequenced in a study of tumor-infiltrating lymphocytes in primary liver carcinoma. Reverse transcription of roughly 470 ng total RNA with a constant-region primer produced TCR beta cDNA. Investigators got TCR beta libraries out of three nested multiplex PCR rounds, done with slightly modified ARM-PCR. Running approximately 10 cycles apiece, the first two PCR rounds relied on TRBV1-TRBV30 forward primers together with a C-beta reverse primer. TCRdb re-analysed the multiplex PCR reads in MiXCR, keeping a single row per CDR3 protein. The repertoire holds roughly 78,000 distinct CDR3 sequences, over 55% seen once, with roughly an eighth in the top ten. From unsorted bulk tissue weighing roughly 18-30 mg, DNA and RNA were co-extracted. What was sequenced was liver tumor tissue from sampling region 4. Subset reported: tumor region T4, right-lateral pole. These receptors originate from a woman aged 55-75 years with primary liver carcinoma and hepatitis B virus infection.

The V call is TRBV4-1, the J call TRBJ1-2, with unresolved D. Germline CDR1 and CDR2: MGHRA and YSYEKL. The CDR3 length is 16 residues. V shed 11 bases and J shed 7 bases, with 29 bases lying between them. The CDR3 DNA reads TGCGCCTGCAACCAAGATATCAGGAGCCCAGGTGGTGGCTACACCTTC. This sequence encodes CACNQDIRSPGGGYTF.

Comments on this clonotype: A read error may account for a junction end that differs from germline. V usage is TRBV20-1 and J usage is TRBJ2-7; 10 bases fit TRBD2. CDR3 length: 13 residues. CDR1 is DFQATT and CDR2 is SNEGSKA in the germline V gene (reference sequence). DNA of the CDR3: TGCAGTGCTGAGCCTAGCGGGAGCCACGAGCAGTATTTC. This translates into CSAEPSGSHEQYF.

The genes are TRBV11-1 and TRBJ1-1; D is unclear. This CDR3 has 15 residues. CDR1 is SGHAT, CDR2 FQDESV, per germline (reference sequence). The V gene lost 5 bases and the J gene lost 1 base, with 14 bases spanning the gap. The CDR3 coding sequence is TGTGCCAGCAGCCCCCTTGACTCTCAGAACACTGAAGCTTTCTTT. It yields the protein CASSPLDSQNTEAFF.

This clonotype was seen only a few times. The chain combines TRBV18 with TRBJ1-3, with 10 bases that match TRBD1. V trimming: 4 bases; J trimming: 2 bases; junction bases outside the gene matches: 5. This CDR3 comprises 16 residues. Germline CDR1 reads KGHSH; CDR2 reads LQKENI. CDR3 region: CASSLTGTGAGNTIYF. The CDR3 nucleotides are TGTGCCAGCTCACTAACCGGGACAGGGGCTGGAAACACCATATATTTT.

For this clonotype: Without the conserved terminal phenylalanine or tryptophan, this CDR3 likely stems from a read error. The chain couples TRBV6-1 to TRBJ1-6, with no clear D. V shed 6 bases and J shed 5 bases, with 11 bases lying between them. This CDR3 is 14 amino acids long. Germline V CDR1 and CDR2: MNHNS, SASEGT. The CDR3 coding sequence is TGTGCCAGCAGAAGGGATAGGAATAATTCACCCCTCCACATT. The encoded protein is CASRRDRNNSPLHI.

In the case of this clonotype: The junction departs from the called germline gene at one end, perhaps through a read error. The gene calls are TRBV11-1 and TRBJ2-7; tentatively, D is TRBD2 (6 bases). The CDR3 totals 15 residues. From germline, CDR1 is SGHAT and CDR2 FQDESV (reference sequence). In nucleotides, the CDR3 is TGTGCCATCAGCCATCGAACAGCAGGACTACGCGAGCAGTACTTC. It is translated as CAISHRTAGLREQYF. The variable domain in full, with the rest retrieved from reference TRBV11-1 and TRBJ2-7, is EAEVAQSPRYKITEKSQAVAFWCDPISGHATLYWYRQILGQGPELLVQFQDESVVDDSQLPKDRFSAERLKGVDSTLKIQPAELGDSAMYLCAISHRTAGLREQYFGPGTRLTVT.

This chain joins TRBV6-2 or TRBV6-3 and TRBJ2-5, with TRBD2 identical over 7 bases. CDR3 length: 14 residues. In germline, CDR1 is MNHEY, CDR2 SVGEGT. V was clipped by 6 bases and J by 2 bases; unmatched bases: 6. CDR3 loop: CASRRTSSQETQYF. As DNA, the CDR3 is TGTGCCAGCAGACGGACTAGTAGTCAAGAGACCCAGTACTTC.

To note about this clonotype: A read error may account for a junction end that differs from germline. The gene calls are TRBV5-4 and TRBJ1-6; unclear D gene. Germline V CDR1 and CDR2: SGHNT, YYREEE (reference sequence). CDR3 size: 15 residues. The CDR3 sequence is CASSTGRAHNSPLQF. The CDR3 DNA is TGTGCTAGCAGCACCGGGCGGGCCCATAATTCACCCCTCCAGTTT. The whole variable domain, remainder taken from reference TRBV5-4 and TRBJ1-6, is ETGVTQSPTHLIKTRGQQVTLRCSSQSGHNTVSWYQQALGQGPQFIFQYYREEENGRGNFPPRFSGLQFPNYSSELNVNALELDDSALYLCASSTGRAHNSPLQFGNGTRLTVT.

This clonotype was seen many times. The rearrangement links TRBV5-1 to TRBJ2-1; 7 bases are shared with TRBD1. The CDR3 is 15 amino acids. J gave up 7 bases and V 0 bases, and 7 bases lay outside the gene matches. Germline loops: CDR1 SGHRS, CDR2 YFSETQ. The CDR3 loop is CASSLGGTVGNEQFF. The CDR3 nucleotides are TGCGCCAGCAGCTTGGGAGGGACAGTGGGAAATGAGCAGTTCTTC.

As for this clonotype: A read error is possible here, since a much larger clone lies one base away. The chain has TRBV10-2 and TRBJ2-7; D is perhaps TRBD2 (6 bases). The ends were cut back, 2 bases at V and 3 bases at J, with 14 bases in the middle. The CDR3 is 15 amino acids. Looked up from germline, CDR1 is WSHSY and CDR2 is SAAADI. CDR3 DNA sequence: TGCGCCAGCAGTGAGCCGTGCGGGATGGTCTACGAGCAGTACTTC. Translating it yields CASSEPCGMVYEQYF.

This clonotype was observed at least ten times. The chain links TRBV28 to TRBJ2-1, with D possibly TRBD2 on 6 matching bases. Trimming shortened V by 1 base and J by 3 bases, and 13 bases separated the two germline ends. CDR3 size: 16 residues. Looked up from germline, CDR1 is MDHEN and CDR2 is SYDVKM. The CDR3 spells CASSLLTSGRYNEQFF. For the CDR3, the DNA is TGTGCCAGCAGTTTATTAACCAGCGGGCGCTACAATGAGCAGTTCTTC. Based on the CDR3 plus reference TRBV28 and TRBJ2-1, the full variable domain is DVKVTQSSRYLVKRTGEKVFLECVQDMDHENMFWYRQDPGLGLRLIYFSYDVKMKEKGDIPEGYSVSREKKERFSLILESASTNQTSMYLCASSLLTSGRYNEQFFGPGTRLTVL.

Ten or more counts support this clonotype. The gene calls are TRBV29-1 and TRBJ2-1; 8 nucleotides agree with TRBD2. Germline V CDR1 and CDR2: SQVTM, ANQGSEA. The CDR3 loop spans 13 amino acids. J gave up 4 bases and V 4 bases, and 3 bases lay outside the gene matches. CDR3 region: CSVGGLEYNEQFF. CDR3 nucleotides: TGCAGCGTTGGGGGACTAGAGTACAATGAGCAGTTCTTC.

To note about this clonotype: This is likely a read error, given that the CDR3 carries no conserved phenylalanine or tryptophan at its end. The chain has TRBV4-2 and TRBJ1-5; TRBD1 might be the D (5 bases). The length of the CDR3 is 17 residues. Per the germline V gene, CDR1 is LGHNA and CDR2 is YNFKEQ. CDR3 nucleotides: TGTGCCAGCAGTCAAGACTCGACCGGGACGGGGAAACAGCCCCAGCATCTT. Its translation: CASSQDSTGTGKQPQHL.

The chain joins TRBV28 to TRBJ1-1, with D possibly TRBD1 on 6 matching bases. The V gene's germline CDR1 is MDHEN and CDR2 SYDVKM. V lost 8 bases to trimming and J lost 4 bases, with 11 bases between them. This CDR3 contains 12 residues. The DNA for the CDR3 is TGTGCCAGCGCCAGGGGCGGCACTGAAGCTTTCTTT. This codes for CASARGGTEAFF.

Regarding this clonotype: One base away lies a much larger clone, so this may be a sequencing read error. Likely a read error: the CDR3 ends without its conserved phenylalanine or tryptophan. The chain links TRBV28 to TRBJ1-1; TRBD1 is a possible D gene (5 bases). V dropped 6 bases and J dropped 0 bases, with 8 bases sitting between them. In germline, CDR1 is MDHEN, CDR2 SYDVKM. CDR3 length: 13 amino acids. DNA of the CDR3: TGTGCCAGCAGGACAGACATGAACACTGAAGCTTTCTCT. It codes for CASRTDMNTEAFS.

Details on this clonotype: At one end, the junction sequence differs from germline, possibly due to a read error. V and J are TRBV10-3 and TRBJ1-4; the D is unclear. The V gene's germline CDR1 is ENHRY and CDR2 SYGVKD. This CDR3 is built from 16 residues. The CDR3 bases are TGTGCCATCAGTGTTACGAATAGAGCAACTAATGAGAAACTGTTTTTT. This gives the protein CAISVTNRATNEKLFF.

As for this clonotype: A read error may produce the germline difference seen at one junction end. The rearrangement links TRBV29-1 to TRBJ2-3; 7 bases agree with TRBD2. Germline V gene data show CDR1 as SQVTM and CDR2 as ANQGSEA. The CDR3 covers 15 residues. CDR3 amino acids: CSVKGGAGLTDMQYF. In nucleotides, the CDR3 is TGCAGCGTTAAGGGAGGGGCGGGACTCACTGATATGCAGTATTTT.

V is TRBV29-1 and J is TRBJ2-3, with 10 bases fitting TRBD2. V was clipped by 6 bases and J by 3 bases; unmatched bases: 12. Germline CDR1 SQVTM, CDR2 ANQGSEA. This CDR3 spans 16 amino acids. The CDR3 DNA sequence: TGCAGCGTCGGTAGCGGGAGGTCGGTATGGACAGATACGCAGTATTTT. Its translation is CSVGSGRSVWTDTQYF.

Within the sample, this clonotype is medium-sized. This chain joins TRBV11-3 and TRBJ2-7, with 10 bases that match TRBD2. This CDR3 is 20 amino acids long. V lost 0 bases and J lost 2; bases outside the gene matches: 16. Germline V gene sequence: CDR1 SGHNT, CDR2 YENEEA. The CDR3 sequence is CASSLEASGRHLRTTYEQYF. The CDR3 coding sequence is TGTGCCAGCAGCTTAGAAGCTAGCGGGAGACATCTTCGGACAACCTACGAGCAGTACTTC.

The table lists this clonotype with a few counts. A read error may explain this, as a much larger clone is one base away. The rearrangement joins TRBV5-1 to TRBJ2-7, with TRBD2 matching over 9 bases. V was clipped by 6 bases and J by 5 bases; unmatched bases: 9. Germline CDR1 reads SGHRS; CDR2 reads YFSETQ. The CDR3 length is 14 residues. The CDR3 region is CASTPTSGPHEQYF. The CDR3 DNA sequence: TGCGCCAGCACCCCGACTAGCGGACCCCACGAGCAGTACTTC.

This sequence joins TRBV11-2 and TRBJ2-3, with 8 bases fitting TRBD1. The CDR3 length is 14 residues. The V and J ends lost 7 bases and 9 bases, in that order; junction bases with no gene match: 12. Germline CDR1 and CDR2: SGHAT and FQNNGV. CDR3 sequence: CASNPDREVDTQYF. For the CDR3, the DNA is TGTGCCAGCAACCCGGACAGGGAGGTAGACACGCAGTATTTT.

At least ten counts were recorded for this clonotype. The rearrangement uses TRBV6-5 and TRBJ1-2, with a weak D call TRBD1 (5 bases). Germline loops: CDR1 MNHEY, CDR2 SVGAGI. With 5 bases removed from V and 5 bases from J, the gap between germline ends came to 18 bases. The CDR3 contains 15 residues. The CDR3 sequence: CASSKSQAGIYGYTF. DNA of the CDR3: TGTGCCAGCAGTAAGTCCCAAGCAGGGATTTATGGCTACACCTTC.

The CDR3 sequence is CASTTPGGQETQYF. CDR3 sequence (DNA): TGTGCCAGCACCACCCCTGGGGGGCAAGAGACCCAGTACTTC. This rearrangement joins TRBV28 to TRBJ2-5; possible D gene TRBD2, 6 bases. V gave up 7 bases and J gave up 2 bases, with 14 bases separating them. The CDR3 is made up of 14 amino acids. CDR1 is MDHEN, CDR2 SYDVKM, per germline.

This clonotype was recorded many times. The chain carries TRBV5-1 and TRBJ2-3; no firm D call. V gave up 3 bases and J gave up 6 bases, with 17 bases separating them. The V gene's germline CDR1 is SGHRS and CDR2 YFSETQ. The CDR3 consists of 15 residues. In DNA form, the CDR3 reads TGCGCCAGCAGCTCTCGACCCCTCAGCGCGGATACGCAGTATTTT. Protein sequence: CASSSRPLSADTQYF.

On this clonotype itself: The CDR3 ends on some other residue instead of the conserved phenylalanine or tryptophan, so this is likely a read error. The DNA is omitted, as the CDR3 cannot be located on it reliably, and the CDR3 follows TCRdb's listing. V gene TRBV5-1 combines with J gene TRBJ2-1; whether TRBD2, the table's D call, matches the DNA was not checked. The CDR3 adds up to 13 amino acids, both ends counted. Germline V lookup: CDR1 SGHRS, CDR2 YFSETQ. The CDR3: CASSLGSGRAPFS.

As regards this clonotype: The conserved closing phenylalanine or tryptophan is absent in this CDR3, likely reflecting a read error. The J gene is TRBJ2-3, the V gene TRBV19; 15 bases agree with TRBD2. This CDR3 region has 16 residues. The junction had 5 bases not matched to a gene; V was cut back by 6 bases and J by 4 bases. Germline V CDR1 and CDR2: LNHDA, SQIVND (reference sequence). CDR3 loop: CASRGLAGGRPDTQYL. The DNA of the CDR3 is TGTGCCAGTAGGGGACTAGCGGGAGGAAGGCCAGATACGCAGTATCTT.

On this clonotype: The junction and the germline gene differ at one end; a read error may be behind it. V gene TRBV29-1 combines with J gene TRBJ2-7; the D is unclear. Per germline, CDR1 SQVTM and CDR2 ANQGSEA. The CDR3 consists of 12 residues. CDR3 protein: CSVAPASYEQYF. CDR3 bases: TGCAGCGTTGCCCCAGCGTCCTACGAGCAGTATTTC.

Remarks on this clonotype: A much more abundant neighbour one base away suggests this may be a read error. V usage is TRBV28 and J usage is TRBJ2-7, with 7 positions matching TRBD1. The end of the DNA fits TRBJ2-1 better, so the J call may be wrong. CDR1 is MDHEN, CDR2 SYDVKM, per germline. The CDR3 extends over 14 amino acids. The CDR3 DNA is TGTGCCAGCCTACCCGGGGACAGAGTCTACGAGCAGTTCTTC. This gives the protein CASLPGDRVYEQFF.

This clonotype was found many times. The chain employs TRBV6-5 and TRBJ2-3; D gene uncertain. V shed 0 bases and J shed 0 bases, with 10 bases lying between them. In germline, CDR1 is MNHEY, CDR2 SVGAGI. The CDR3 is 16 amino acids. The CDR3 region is CASSYSGWLSTDTQYF. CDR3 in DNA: TGTGCCAGCAGTTACTCCGGTTGGTTGAGCACAGATACGCAGTATTTT.

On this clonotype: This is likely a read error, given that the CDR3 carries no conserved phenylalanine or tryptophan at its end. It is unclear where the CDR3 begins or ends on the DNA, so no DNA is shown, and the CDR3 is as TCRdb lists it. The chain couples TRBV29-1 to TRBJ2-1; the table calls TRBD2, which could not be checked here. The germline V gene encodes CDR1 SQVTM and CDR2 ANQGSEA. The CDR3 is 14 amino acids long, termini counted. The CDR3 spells CSVEGTSGHNEQLL.

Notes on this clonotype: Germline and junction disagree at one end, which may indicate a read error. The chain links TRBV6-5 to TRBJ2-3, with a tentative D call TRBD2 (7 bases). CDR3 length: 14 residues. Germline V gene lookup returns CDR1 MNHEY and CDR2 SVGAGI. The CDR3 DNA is TGTACCAGCCGGGGAGGGGGGCGCGCAGATACGCTGTATTTT. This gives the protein CTSRGGGRADTLYF.